These 32 T cell receptor beta chains share one sample of origin, sequenced in a study of post-analysis software for immune sequencing data. Study-wide results and caveats: Controls showed lower frequencies than patients for five or six TRBV segments, and TRBV5-6, TRBV5-1 and TRBV20-1 were among these.

The library was made from cDNA and included unique molecular identifiers. One entry per CDR3 protein, called by TCRdb with MiXCR from the PCR reads. The data show almost 700,000 distinct CDR3 sequences, with 55% to 60% seen just once and over 9% held by the top ten. These TCRs are of unknown antigen specificity. The sequenced sample consisted of blood. The source of these receptors is a girl aged 2 to 9 with multiple sclerosis.

The J gene is TRBJ2-7, the V gene TRBV14; D is tentatively TRBD1 or TRBD2 (5 bases each). V lost 1 base to trimming and J lost 6 bases, with 10 bases between them. The V gene's germline CDR1 is SGHDN and CDR2 FVKESK. This CDR3 spans 13 amino acids. The CDR3 here is CASSQVGGSEQYF. CDR3 sequence (DNA): TGTGCCAGCAGCCAAGTTGGGGGTAGCGAGCAGTACTTC.

The gene calls are TRBV28 and TRBJ2-7, with 8 bases aligning to TRBD1. J was trimmed by 2 bases and V by 5 bases; bases with no gene match: 11. The CDR3 is 16 amino acids. Germline V gene sequence: CDR1 MDHEN, CDR2 SYDVKM. In nucleotides, the CDR3 is TGTGCCAGCAGTCCTCATCTCGACAGGGGCCCCTACGAGCAGTACTTC. This translates into CASSPHLDRGPYEQYF.

A word on this clonotype: Mismatch with germline at one junction end may stem from a read error. This chain links TRBV20-1 with TRBJ2-1, with D unclear. The CDR3 is 14 amino acids. Germline loops: CDR1 DFQATT, CDR2 SNEGSKA (reference sequence). CDR3 DNA: TGCAGTGGTAGACGGCGGTTCTCCTACAATGAGCAGTTCTTC. Its translation: CSGRRRFSYNEQFF.

This chain links TRBV7-2 with TRBJ2-1; D might be TRBD1 or TRBD2, each matching 5 bases. The germline V gene has CDR1 SGHTA and CDR2 FQGNSA. CDR3 size: 16 residues. The germline V and J ends were trimmed by 2 bases and 2 bases, with 13 bases remaining between them. The CDR3 bases are TGTGCCAGCAGCTTAAATAGGGACCGGCCCTACAATGAGCAGTTCTTC. Its protein product is CASSLNRDRPYNEQFF. Drawing the rest from reference TRBV7-2 and TRBJ2-1, the complete variable domain is GAGVSQSPSNKVTEKGKDVELRCDPISGHTALYWYRQSLGQGLEFLIYFQGNSAPDKSGLPSDRFSAERTGGSVSTLTIQRTQQEDSAVYLCASSLNRDRPYNEQFFGPGTRLTVL.

This clonotype showed up just a few times. The J gene is TRBJ2-7, the V gene TRBV10-3, with a weak D call TRBD2 (5 bases). Germline loops: CDR1 ENHRY, CDR2 SYGVKD. Trimming shortened V by 3 bases and J by 0 bases, and 9 bases separated the two germline ends. This CDR3 spans 14 amino acids. CDR3: CAISDSVTSYEQYF. CDR3 DNA sequence: TGTGCCATCAGTGATAGCGTTACCTCCTACGAGCAGTACTTC.

The chain links TRBV12-3 or TRBV12-4 to TRBJ2-1, with D perhaps assigned TRBD1 or TRBD2 (5 bases each). The length of the CDR3 is 12 residues. V was cut by 6 bases and J by 10 bases, with 13 bases left in between. Here the CDR3 DNA reads TGTGCCAGCAGGTCCGGGGCAACGGAGCAGTTCTTC. This encodes CASRSGATEQFF.

The V gene is TRBV20-1, the J gene TRBJ2-1, with 10 bases that match TRBD2. V shed 2 bases, J shed 9 bases, and the junction held 10 bases outside the gene matches. The CDR3 totals 15 residues. Per the germline V gene, CDR1 is DFQATT and CDR2 is SNEGSKA (reference sequence). CDR3 residues: CSARTSGNLMGEQFF. The CDR3 nucleotides read TGCAGTGCTAGAACTAGCGGGAACCTGATGGGTGAGCAGTTCTTC.

This chain uses TRBV4-1 with TRBJ2-5, with 10 bases lining up with TRBD1. Per the germline V gene, CDR1 is MGHRA and CDR2 is YSYEKL. The length of the CDR3 is 17 residues. V gave up 1 base and J gave up 3 bases; unmatched junction bases: 8. The CDR3 DNA reads TGCGCCAGCAGCCAAGGAGTGTTGGGGACAGGGGAAGAGACCCAGTACTTC. It translates to CASSQGVLGTGEETQYF.

The sample holds many counts of this clonotype. The chain combines TRBV7-2 with TRBJ2-7; D is undetermined. The V gene's germline CDR1 is SGHTA and CDR2 FQGNSA. The CDR3 length is 11 residues. V lost 6 bases and J 2 bases, leaving 5 bases between the germline ends. Written as DNA, the CDR3 is TGTGCCAGCAGTCGGGCCTACGAGCAGTACTTC. Amino acid sequence: CASSRAYEQYF.

The rearrangement uses TRBV3-1 and TRBJ1-1; 9 bases are a match to TRBD1. Per the germline V gene, CDR1 is LGHDT and CDR2 is YNNKEL (reference sequence). This CDR3 contains 14 residues. V was clipped by 1 base and J by 3 bases; unmatched bases: 0. The CDR3 protein is CASSQGDRDTEAFF. The DNA for the CDR3 is TGTGCCAGCAGCCAAGGGGACAGGGACACTGAAGCTTTCTTT.

V gene TRBV7-2 combines with J gene TRBJ2-5, with D hard to call. Trimming removed 4 bases at V and 5 bases at J, with 11 bases between. Looked up from germline, CDR1 is SGHTA and CDR2 is FQGNSA. This CDR3 is built from 13 residues. Here the CDR3 reads CASSSEHRETQYF. The DNA of the CDR3 is TGTGCCAGCAGCTCCGAGCATCGGGAGACCCAGTACTTC.

This clonotype was seen a handful of times. The CDR3 here is CASSSRLAGDTQYF. The CDR3 DNA reads as TGTGCCAGCAGCTCGAGACTAGCGGGGGATACGCAGTATTTT. The chain carries TRBV7-8 and TRBJ2-3; TRBD2 matches 11 bases. There are 14 residues in the CDR3. V lost 4 bases, J lost 6 bases, and 3 bases stayed unmatched. CDR1 SGHVS and CDR2 FQNEAQ come from the germline V gene. The full variable domain, its missing parts supplied by reference TRBV7-8 and TRBJ2-3, is GAGVSQSPRYKVAKRGQDVALRCDPISGHVSLFWYQQALGQGPEFLTYFQNEAQLDKSGLPSDRFFAERPEGSVSTLKIQRTQQEDSAVYLCASSSRLAGDTQYFGPGTRLTVL.

This clonotype was observed a handful of times. In DNA form, the CDR3 reads TGCAGTGCTAGAGTAAAGATAGCGGGCGCCTACAATGAGCAGTTCTTC. Protein sequence: CSARVKIAGAYNEQFF. The chain couples TRBV20-1 to TRBJ2-1; TRBD2 agrees at 7 bases. CDR1 is DFQATT, CDR2 SNEGSKA, per germline (reference sequence). There are 16 residues in the CDR3. V shed 1 base, J shed 2 bases, and the junction held 8 bases outside the gene matches.

CDR3 region: CASAASTYNEQFF. CDR3 coding DNA: TGCGCCAGCGCCGCATCCACCTACAATGAGCAGTTCTTC. This chain connects TRBV10-1 to TRBJ2-1; D is undetermined. The germline V gene has CDR1 WNHNN and CDR2 SYGVQD (reference sequence). The V gene lost 8 bases and the J gene lost 2 bases, with 10 bases spanning the gap. The CDR3 length is 13 residues.

The chain uses TRBV10-3 and TRBJ2-3; 9 bases match TRBD2. Germline loops: CDR1 ENHRY, CDR2 SYGVKD. J was trimmed by 2 bases and V by 3 bases; bases with no gene match: 12. The CDR3 contains 18 residues. CDR3 sequence reads: CAISEEEPSGVNTDTQYF. DNA of the CDR3: TGTGCCATCAGTGAAGAGGAGCCTAGCGGGGTCAACACAGATACGCAGTATTTT.

The chain's CDR3 is CASSSFSTGELFF. In DNA, the CDR3 is TGTGCCAGCAGTAGTTTTAGTACCGGGGAGCTGTTTTTT. The rearrangement uses TRBV12-3 or TRBV12-4 and TRBJ2-2; D remains ambiguous. Trimming took off 5 bases at V and 5 bases at J, with 9 bases between the two ends. The CDR3 spans 13 residues.

The V call is TRBV4-3, the J call TRBJ2-1; D not certain. Germline V gene data show CDR1 as LGHNA and CDR2 as YSLEER. This CDR3 comprises 14 residues. The V gene lost 0 bases and the J gene lost 9 bases, with 12 bases spanning the gap. CDR3 nucleotides: TGCGCCAGCAGCCAAGATGGCGTTCTGGGTGAGCAGTTCTTC. It codes for CASSQDGVLGEQFF.

V usage is TRBV7-3 and J usage is TRBJ2-7; 12 nucleotides line up with TRBD1. The ends lost 0 bases at V and 5 bases at J; junction bases unmatched: 8. Germline CDR1 reads SGHTA; CDR2 reads FQGTGA. This CDR3 is built from 17 residues. This CDR3 reads CASSLTGPGQGAHEQYF. CDR3 sequence (DNA): TGTGCCAGCAGCTTAACGGGACCGGGACAGGGGGCGCACGAGCAGTACTTC.

The rearrangement uses TRBV20-1 and TRBJ2-1; 8 bases align to TRBD2. This CDR3 is built from 15 residues. Losses at the gene ends were 6 bases for V and 7 bases for J; bases not matched to a gene: 14. Germline values: CDR1 DFQATT, CDR2 SNEGSKA (reference sequence). CDR3 DNA: TGCAGTGCCACCGGGGGGGCCGATTACCGGAATGAGCAGTTCTTC. Translation: CSATGGADYRNEQFF.

This clonotype occurred a few times. V is TRBV7-9 and J is TRBJ2-1; 7 bases agree with TRBD2. Per the germline V gene, CDR1 is SEHNR and CDR2 is FQNEAQ (reference sequence). The CDR3 contains 16 residues. V lost 2 bases to trimming and J lost 6 bases; unmatched junction nucleotides: 10. CDR3 nucleotides: TGTGCCAGCAGCTTATGGGAGGGTATCGGATCCAATGAGCAGTTCTTC. This codes for CASSLWEGIGSNEQFF.

V and J are TRBV7-3 and TRBJ1-2; possibly TRBD1 for D (6 bases). The CDR3 contains 17 residues. Trimming shortened V by 3 bases and J by 4 bases, and 21 bases separated the two germline ends. Germline assignment: CDR1 SGHTA and CDR2 FQGTGA. CDR3 sequence reads: CASSLMGGLIGGYGYTF. The CDR3 nucleotides read TGTGCCAGCAGCTTGATGGGGGGGCTAATCGGCGGCTATGGCTACACCTTC.

The chain is built from TRBV3-1 and TRBJ2-4; 7 nucleotides match TRBD1. The end of the DNA aligns better with TRBJ2-5, so the J call may be wrong. CDR3 length equals 15 residues. Germline V gene sequence: CDR1 LGHDT, CDR2 YNNKEL (reference sequence). CDR3: CASSPRGQPGETQYF. In nucleotides, the CDR3 is TGTGCCAGCAGCCCGAGGGGACAGCCCGGGGAGACCCAGTACTTC.

The chain joins TRBV6-5 to TRBJ1-4; 8 positions agree with TRBD1. The CDR3 runs to 15 residues. Germline-derived CDR1 and CDR2 are MNHEY and SVGAGI. V trimming: 0 bases; J trimming: 7 bases; junction bases outside the gene matches: 4. DNA for the CDR3: TGTGCCAGCAGTTACTCCAGGGGGCTGGTTGAAAAACTGTTTTTT. This translates into CASSYSRGLVEKLFF.

This clonotype has only a few counts. The chain is built from TRBV28 and TRBJ2-1, with 13 bases fitting TRBD2. The CDR3 covers 16 residues. Germline V gene data show CDR1 as MDHEN and CDR2 as SYDVKM. Trimming removed 5 bases from V and 7 bases from J; junction bases left unmatched: 8. In DNA, the CDR3 is TGTGCCAGCAGTCCCTACGGACTAGCGGGAGAGAATGAGCAGTTCTTC. Translating it yields CASSPYGLAGENEQFF.

J is TRBJ2-3 and V is TRBV7-2; TRBD1 agrees at 10 bases. V lost 5 bases, J lost 2 bases, and 4 bases stayed unmatched. Per the germline V gene, CDR1 is SGHTA and CDR2 is FQGNSA. The CDR3 spans 15 residues. CDR3 sequence: CASSAGQGSTDTQYF. In DNA form, the CDR3 reads TGTGCCAGCAGCGCGGGACAGGGGTCCACAGATACGCAGTATTTT. The full variable domain, completed using reference TRBV7-2 and TRBJ2-3, is GAGVSQSPSNKVTEKGKDVELRCDPISGHTALYWYRQSLGQGLEFLIYFQGNSAPDKSGLPSDRFSAERTGGSVSTLTIQRTQQEDSAVYLCASSAGQGSTDTQYFGPGTRLTVL.

This clonotype occurred a few times. The V and J genes are TRBV7-6 and TRBJ2-5; D gene uncertain. Per germline, CDR1 SGHVS and CDR2 FNYEAQ. V was cut by 1 base and J by 5 bases, with 11 bases left in between. The CDR3 has 14 residues. The CDR3 loop reads CASSLDVTRETQYF. CDR3 bases: TGTGCCAGCAGCTTAGACGTCACCCGGGAGACCCAGTACTTC. Drawing the rest from reference TRBV7-6 and TRBJ2-5, the complete variable domain is GAGVSQSPRYKVTKRGQDVALRCDPISGHVSLYWYRQALGQGPEFLTYFNYEAQQDKSGLPNDRFSAERPEGSISTLTIQRTEQRDSAMYRCASSLDVTRETQYFGPGTRLLVL.

V and J are TRBV20-1 and TRBJ2-2; D call uncertain. The germline V and J ends were trimmed by 6 bases and 2 bases, with 4 bases remaining between them. The CDR3 spans 11 residues. Per the germline V gene, CDR1 is DFQATT and CDR2 is SNEGSKA (reference sequence). CDR3 residues: CSARNTGELFF. For the CDR3, the DNA is TGCAGTGCCAGAAACACCGGGGAGCTGTTTTTT.

This chain joins TRBV7-9 and TRBJ2-7, with 9 bases matching TRBD2. V was clipped by 1 base and J by 2 bases; unmatched bases: 6. Germline V gene data show CDR1 as SEHNR and CDR2 as FQNEAQ (reference sequence). The CDR3 has 16 residues. CDR3 DNA sequence: TGTGCCAGCAGCTTAGAAGGCGGGAGGGCGGCCTACGAGCAGTACTTC. Translation gives CASSLEGGRAAYEQYF.

This clonotype appeared a few times. The chain recombines TRBV5-1 with TRBJ2-3, with D unresolved. V was cut by 0 bases and J by 2 bases, with 10 bases left in between. Germline values: CDR1 SGHRS, CDR2 YFSETQ. This CDR3 contains 15 residues. CDR3 sequence (DNA): TGCGCCAGCAGCTTGGACCAGAAGACCACAGATACGCAGTATTTT. Its protein product is CASSLDQKTTDTQYF.

The gene calls are TRBV5-1 and TRBJ1-2; maybe TRBD1 (6 bases). The CDR3 runs 15 residues. Germline values: CDR1 SGHRS, CDR2 YFSETQ. V was pared by 0 bases and J by 1 base, with 10 bases between. The CDR3 region is CASSLVAGVNYGYTF. CDR3 nucleotides: TGCGCCAGCAGCTTGGTGGCAGGGGTTAACTATGGCTACACCTTC.

This sequence joins TRBV12-3 or TRBV12-4 and TRBJ2-7; 10 bases fit TRBD1. The ends lost 6 bases at V and 2 bases at J; junction bases unmatched: 10. The CDR3 is made up of 16 amino acids. The CDR3 DNA reads TGTGCCAGCAGACCAGCCGGGACAGGGGTTCCCTACGAGCAGTACTTC. This sequence encodes CASRPAGTGVPYEQYF.

The chain combines TRBV4-3 with TRBJ1-2, with a possible D match to TRBD1 (5 bases). This CDR3 spans 14 amino acids. V was cut by 0 bases and J by 4 bases, with 9 bases left in between. CDR1 LGHNA and CDR2 YSLEER come from the germline V gene. The CDR3: CASSQEGGTYGYTF. In DNA form, the CDR3 reads TGCGCCAGCAGCCAAGAGGGCGGGACCTATGGCTACACCTTC.